The rows below give T cell receptor beta chains drawn from one sample of a study of glioma-infiltrating T cells. TCRdb reprocessed the multiplex PCR reads with MiXCR, giving one entry per CDR3 protein. The sample holds about 130,000 distinct CDR3 sequences, approximately 24% seen once. Sequencing input: glioma tissue, nonneoplastic brain tissue, or PBMCs (not recorded which). The receptors were gathered from a human donor with low-grade glioma or glioblastoma, undergoing nonglioma brain surgery, or in good health (not recorded which). CDR3s include the opening cysteine and the closing phenylalanine or tryptophan. The D gene is left open where the match is weak. Clone size is shown for a subset of rows, as once, few, many or a class of expanded clone.

>TRBV2|-|TRBJ1-3|-
CASSRNTIYF
TGTGCCAGCAGCCGAAACACCATATATTTT
>TRBV11-2|-|TRBJ2-3|-
CASSLGRGRGSTDTQYF
TGTGCCAGCAGCTTAGGCCGGGGGCGGGGGAGCACAGATACGCAGTATTTT
>TRBV20-1|TRBD1|TRBJ1-2|-
CSARPPGRGRGDYGYTF
TGCAGTGCTAGACCCCCGGGTAGGGGCAGGGGGGACTATGGCTACACCTTC
>TRBV7-9|TRBD1|TRBJ1-4|few
CASSFGQATNEKLFF
TGTGCCAGCAGCTTCGGACAGGCAACTAATGAAAAACTGTTTTTT
>TRBV19|-|TRBJ2-2|-
CASSPANTGGLFF
TGTGCCAGTAGCCCAGCGAACACCGGGGGGCTGTTTTTT
>TRBV20-1|-|TRBJ1-2|few
CSARDGMYGDGYTF
TGCAGTGCTAGAGATGGGATGTATGGGGATGGCTACACCTTC
>TRBV28|TRBD2|TRBJ2-5|many
CASSSHSGGVDETQYF
TGTGCCAGCAGTTCCCATAGCGGGGGAGTGGACGAGACCCAGTACTTC
>TRBV28|-|TRBJ2-1|many
CASSISWVAFNEQFF
TGTGCCAGCAGTATATCCTGGGTAGCATTCAATGAGCAGTTCTTC
>TRBV6-5|-|TRBJ2-1|-
CASSPPLRSYNEQFF
TGTGCCAGCAGTCCGCCGTTACGCTCCTACAATGAGCAGTTCTTC
>TRBV19|-|TRBJ2-3|-
CATADNTQYF
TGTGCCACCGCGGACAATACGCAGTATTTT
>TRBV5-1|-|TRBJ1-5|-
CASSLGAVSNQPQHF
TGCGCCAGCAGCTTGGGAGCCGTTAGCAATCAGCCCCAGCATTTT